This section outlines one T cell receptor beta chain sequence together with its context. This specimen belongs to a study of blood T cell repertoires in COVID-19. Study-level background: PBMCs, B-cell-depleted T cells, or T cells were the source of the cDNA or gDNA that made up the material.

Profiling relied on immunoSEQ multiplex PCR, and the TCRdb table lists in-frame clones only, not all of them. The sample consists of about 210,000 clones, about 83% of them appearing once. The receptor's source is a woman in her forties or fifties with active or convalescent COVID-19. Sequenced material: peripheral blood.

CDR3 in DNA: TGCGCCAGCAGCTCACAGGGGGATCCTAGCACAGATACGCAGTATTTT. It translates to CASSSQGDPSTDTQYF. The chain employs TRBV5-1 and TRBJ2-3; the match to TRBD1 covers 8 bases. The germline V gene encodes CDR1 SGHRS and CDR2 YFSETQ. This CDR3 comprises 16 residues. V gave up 3 bases and J gave up 0 bases; unmatched junction bases: 6.